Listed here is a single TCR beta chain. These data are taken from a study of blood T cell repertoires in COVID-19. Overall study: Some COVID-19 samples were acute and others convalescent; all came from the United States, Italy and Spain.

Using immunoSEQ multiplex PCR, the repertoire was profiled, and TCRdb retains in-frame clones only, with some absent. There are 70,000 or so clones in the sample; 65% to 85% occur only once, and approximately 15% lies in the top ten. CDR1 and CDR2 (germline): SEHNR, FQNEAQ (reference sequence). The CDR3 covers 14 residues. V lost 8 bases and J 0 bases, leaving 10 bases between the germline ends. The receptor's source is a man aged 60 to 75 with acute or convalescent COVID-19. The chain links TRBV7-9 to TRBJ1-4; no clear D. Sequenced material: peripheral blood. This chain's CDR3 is CASGLRATNEKLFF. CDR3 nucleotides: TGTGCCAGCGGGCTACGTGCAACTAATGAAAAACTGTTTTTT.